Listed below are T cell receptor beta chains from one sample, sequenced in a study of vaccination and CD4 T cells after COVID-19. No antigen has been identified for these receptors. TCRdb reanalysed the PCR reads using MiXCR and keeps one entry per CDR3 protein. The sample has 15,000 or so distinct CDR3 sequences; about 73% are singletons. The specimen sequenced was CD4+ T cells from blood, cultured in vitro. The receptor set was obtained from a human donor who had recovered from COVID-19. Each CDR3 is given with its conserved first and last residue. A D gene is named only where the DNA matches it firmly. Clone size is shown for a subset of rows, as once, few, many or a class of expanded clone.

J	size	D	V	CDR3	DNA
TRBJ1-3	-	-	TRBV7-8	CASSPGASGNTIYF	TGTGCCAGCAGCCCCGGGGCGTCTGGAAACACCATATATTTT
TRBJ2-7	-	TRBD2	TRBV20-1	CSVGLGGFDEQYF	TGCAGTGTCGGTCTCGGGGGGTTCGACGAGCAGTACTTC
TRBJ1-5	few	-	TRBV20-1	CSARPWQDGQPQHF	TGCAGTGCTAGACCCTGGCAGGATGGTCAGCCCCAGCATTTT
TRBJ1-2	-	-	TRBV19	CASQRLGDRGYTF	TGTGCCAGCCAAAGACTGGGAGATCGTGGCTACACCTTC
TRBJ1-1	-	-	TRBV2	CASTPTVRIHMNTEAFF	TGTGCCAGCACTCCGACAGTACGCATCCACATGAACACTGAAGCTTTCTTT
TRBJ2-2	-	-	TRBV6-1	CATSHGGGRTPVELFF	TGTGCCACCTCTCACGGGGGAGGCCGTACCCCCGTGGAGCTGTTTTTT
TRBJ2-3	-	-	TRBV6-1	CASSQGGFSTDTQYF	TGTGCCAGCAGCCAGGGGGGATTTAGCACAGATACGCAGTATTTT
TRBJ2-4	-	-	TRBV20-1	CSAREGRVPKNIQYF	TGCAGTGCTAGAGAAGGTCGGGTCCCCAAAAACATTCAGTACTTC
TRBJ1-5	-	-	TRBV12-3/TRBV12-4	CASTLGGAQPQHF	TGTGCCAGCACCTTGGGGGGAGCCCAGCCCCAGCATTTT
TRBJ2-1	-	TRBD2	TRBV10-2	CASTGTSGSNEQFF	TGCGCCAGCACCGGGACTAGCGGGAGCAATGAGCAGTTCTTC
TRBJ2-1	-	-	TRBV24-1	CATSDSVGYNEQFF	TGTGCCACCAGTGATTCGGTAGGCTACAATGAGCAGTTCTTC
TRBJ1-5	once	-	TRBV20-1	CSARAPGGSGNQPQHF	TGCAGTGCTAGAGCACCCGGAGGAAGCGGCAATCAGCCCCAGCATTTT
TRBJ1-1	-	-	TRBV20-1	CSASSGTFQAFF	TGCAGTGCTAGTTCCGGGACGTTCCAAGCTTTCTTT
TRBJ2-2	-	-	TRBV7-6	CASSLEPRTGELFF	TGTGCCAGCAGCTTGGAACCGAGGACCGGGGAGCTGTTTTTT
TRBJ1-1	once	-	TRBV29-1	CSVATAMNTEAFF	TGCAGCGTCGCAACAGCCATGAACACTGAAGCTTTCTTT
TRBJ1-5	-	-	TRBV2	CASTQGQPQHF	TGTGCCAGCACTCAAGGTCAGCCCCAGCATTTT
TRBJ1-1	-	TRBD1	TRBV6-4	CASSRQGSNTEAFF	TGTGCCAGCAGTAGACAGGGGTCGAACACTGAAGCTTTCTTT
TRBJ1-5	-	TRBD1	TRBV27	CASSIRQGKCRSQHF	TGTGCCAGCAGTATCCGACAGGGGAAGTGCAGGTCCCAGCATTTT
TRBJ1-5	-	TRBD1	TRBV6-1	CASSGMGQGVVAQHF	TGTGCCAGCAGTGGGATGGGACAGGGGGTTGTGGCCCAGCATTTT
TRBJ1-1	-	-	TRBV28	CASSLAKGGSTEAFF	TGTGCCAGCAGTTTAGCCAAGGGGGGGAGTACTGAAGCTTTCTTT
TRBJ2-5	-	-	TRBV2	CASSEAQTSGGETQYF	TGTGCCAGCAGTGAAGCGCAGACTAGTGGAGGGGAGACCCAGTACTTC
TRBJ2-6	-	-	TRBV20-1	CSARDREGWAGANVLTF	TGCAGTGCTAGAGATCGAGAGGGTTGGGCTGGGGCCAACGTCCTGACTTTC
TRBJ2-7	-	TRBD1	TRBV27	CASNRRGGHSSYEQYF	TGTGCCAGCAATCGACGAGGGGGCCATAGCTCCTACGAGCAGTACTTC
TRBJ1-1	-	-	TRBV20-1	CSAGRELGTEAFF	TGCAGTGCTGGTAGAGAACTGGGCACTGAAGCTTTCTTT
TRBJ1-5	-	-	TRBV7-6	CASSLDEGNQPQHF	TGTGCCAGCAGCTTAGATGAGGGAAACCAGCCCCAGCATTTT
TRBJ1-5	-	-	TRBV7-2	CASSLDYGNQPQHF	TGTGCCAGCAGCTTGGACTACGGCAATCAGCCCCAGCATTTT
TRBJ2-1	-	TRBD2	TRBV3-1	CASSTPSGTRPFEQFF	TGTGCCAGCAGCACGCCCTCCGGGACTAGGCCGTTTGAGCAGTTCTTC
TRBJ1-3	-	-	TRBV19	CASSMERAGNTIYF	TGTGCCAGTAGTATGGAAAGGGCTGGAAACACCATATATTTT
TRBJ2-3	once	TRBD2	TRBV7-2	CASSKRDSPDTQYF	TGTGCCAGCAGCAAGCGGGACTCCCCCGATACGCAGTATTTT
TRBJ2-7	-	-	TRBV7-8	CASSSVDPTPYEQYF	TGTGCCAGCAGCTCAGTCGACCCAACTCCCTACGAGCAGTACTTC
TRBJ2-7	medium-sized	-	TRBV18	CAGPDSLTYEQYF	TGTGCCGGGCCGGACAGCTTAACCTACGAGCAGTACTTC
TRBJ1-2	-	-	TRBV7-9	CASSLAWQGYGYTF	TGTGCCAGCAGCTTAGCTTGGCAGGGCTACGGCTACACCTTC
TRBJ2-4	once	-	TRBV6-1	CASSPDRGGRAKNIQYF	TGTGCCAGCAGTCCCGATCGGGGTGGGCGGGCCAAAAACATTCAGTACTTC
TRBJ2-3	-	-	TRBV7-2	CASSLVSGVSTDTQYF	TGTGCCAGCAGCTTAGTTTCGGGAGTTAGCACAGATACGCAGTATTTT
TRBJ2-1	-	TRBD2	TRBV24-1	CATSSSGSGQLF	TGTGCCACCAGTTCTAGCGGGAGCGGGCAGCTCTTC
TRBJ2-2	-	-	TRBV27	CASTLRGGATGELFF	TGTGCCAGCACCCTGCGCGGAGGGGCCACCGGGGAGCTGTTTTTT
TRBJ1-2	-	-	TRBV10-3	CAIREQGEYGYTF	TGTGCCATCAGGGAACAGGGAGAGTATGGCTACACCTTC
TRBJ2-2	once	TRBD1	TRBV27	CASRKPIPRDRGTGELFF	TGTGCCAGCAGGAAACCTATACCCCGGGACAGGGGCACCGGGGAGCTGTTTTTT
TRBJ1-1	-	-	TRBV28	CATIGNYEAFF	TGTGCCACCATAGGGAACTATGAAGCTTTCTTT
TRBJ1-2	-	TRBD1	TRBV27	CASSSRDRDLNYGYTF	TGTGCCAGCAGTTCGCGGGACAGGGATCTTAATTATGGCTACACCTTC
TRBJ1-3	-	-	TRBV19	CASSISGNTIYF	TGTGCCAGTAGTATCTCTGGAAACACCATATATTTT